The 11 T cell receptor beta chains below were found in one sample sequenced in a study of blood T cells in healthy people across ages. Sample-barcoded 5' priming and a J-beta primer mix drove a second PCR of about 6 to 12 cycles. Each CDR3 protein is one row after TCRdb ran MiXCR on the 5' RACE reads. The repertoire includes about 690,000 distinct CDR3 sequences, 40% to 50% of them detected once, and 25% to 30% sits in the top ten. The sample comprised blood. The origin of the receptors is an elderly man in good health.

The chain combines TRBV7-9 with TRBJ1-4; 7 nucleotides agree with TRBD1. This CDR3 has 13 amino acids. The V and J ends lost 8 bases and 4 bases, in that order; junction bases with no gene match: 4. Germline V gene data show CDR1 as SEHNR and CDR2 as FQNEAQ (reference sequence). CDR3 region: CASGDRFNEKLFF. As DNA, the CDR3 is TGTGCCAGCGGGGACAGATTTAATGAAAAACTGTTTTTT.

The gene calls are TRBV20-1 and TRBJ2-1; 8 bases fit TRBD2. Germline V gene sequence: CDR1 DFQATT, CDR2 SNEGSKA (reference sequence). V was clipped by 7 bases and J by 3 bases; unmatched bases: 2. This CDR3 is built from 12 residues. The CDR3 bases are TGCAGTGTAGCGGGGATCTACAATGAGCAGTTCTTC. Protein: CSVAGIYNEQFF.

The CDR3 sequence: CNVMDGLNEQFF. The CDR3 coding sequence is TGCAACGTGATGGACGGTTTGAATGAGCAGTTCTTC. The chain carries TRBV29-1 and TRBJ2-1; no definite D call. CDR3 length equals 12 residues. CDR1 SQVTM and CDR2 ANQGSEA come from the germline V gene.

The chain joins TRBV20-1 to TRBJ2-7, with D tentatively TRBD1 (6 bases). The CDR3 runs 14 residues. CDR1 and CDR2 (germline): DFQATT, SNEGSKA (reference sequence). Trimming took 4 bases from V and 3 from J, leaving 16 bases between them. CDR3 in amino acids: CSAISTGRLYEQYF. CDR3 nucleotides: TGCAGTGCTATTTCTACAGGGAGACTCTACGAGCAGTACTTC.

This chain uses TRBV4-1 with TRBJ2-3; 9 positions agree with TRBD2. With 3 bases clipped from V and 2 bases from J, the junction kept 15 bases outside the gene matches. The CDR3 loop spans 19 amino acids. Germline V CDR1 and CDR2: MGHRA, YSYEKL. The CDR3 loop is CASSQRGSSGSPDTDTQYF. The DNA for the CDR3 is TGCGCCAGCAGCCAGCGAGGGAGTAGCGGGAGCCCAGACACAGATACGCAGTATTTT.

This clonotype has a single count. This rearrangement joins TRBV28 to TRBJ2-7; 12 bases line up with TRBD2. The trim removed 3 bases at V and 5 bases at J, leaving 8 bases unmatched. The CDR3 runs 16 residues. CDR1 and CDR2 from the germline V gene are MDHEN and SYDVKM. The CDR3 nucleotides are TGTGCCAGCAGTTTGCTCCAACGACTAGCGGGAGACGAGCAGTACTTC. Protein: CASSLLQRLAGDEQYF.

This sequence joins TRBV13 and TRBJ1-2; 10 bases line up with TRBD1. With 6 bases clipped from V and 11 bases from J, the junction kept 9 bases outside the gene matches. Per germline, CDR1 PRHDT and CDR2 FYEKMQ (reference sequence). The CDR3 covers 13 residues. CDR3 DNA sequence: TGTGCCAGCAGACGAGACAGGGGGCCGGGGTACACCTTC. It is translated as CASRRDRGPGYTF.

This clonotype was recorded a few times. The chain has TRBV20-1 and TRBJ2-3, with a possible D match to TRBD2 (6 bases). The CDR3 totals 17 residues. Trimming removed 1 base from V and 2 bases from J, with 19 bases in between. Germline V gene lookup returns CDR1 DFQATT and CDR2 SNEGSKA (reference sequence). The CDR3 region has the DNA TGCAGTGCTAGAGTCCCCGGAGGGGACCTAAACACAGATACGCAGTATTTT. Encoded protein: CSARVPGGDLNTDTQYF.

The chain combines TRBV4-3 with TRBJ2-1; 8 bases line up with TRBD2. Looked up from germline, CDR1 is LGHNA and CDR2 is YSLEER. With V trimmed by 0 bases and J by 10 bases, 14 bases remained unmatched. This CDR3 contains 17 residues. The CDR3 coding sequence is TGCGCCAGCAGCCAAGATGTCCGGGCGGGAGGCGGGGACGAGCAGTTCTTC. This translates into CASSQDVRAGGGDEQFF.

The chain combines TRBV9 with TRBJ2-1; 12 bases map to TRBD2. The CDR3 runs to 16 residues. CDR1 and CDR2 from the germline V gene are SGDLS and YYNGEE. After removal of 0 bases from V and 6 bases from J, the junction contained 4 bases not matched to a gene. The CDR3 region has the DNA TGTGCCAGCAGCGTAGATTCACTAGCGGGAGGCAATGAGCAGTTCTTC. Residues: CASSVDSLAGGNEQFF. Together with reference TRBV9 and TRBJ2-1, the CDR3 gives the full variable domain: DSGVTQTPKHLITATGQRVTLRCSPRSGDLSVYWYQQSLDQGLQFLIQYYNGEERAKGNILERFSAQQFPDLHSELNLSSLELGDSALYFCASSVDSLAGGNEQFFGPGTRLTVL.

This clonotype was counted between two and nine times. The chain uses TRBV5-1 and TRBJ2-3; 11 nucleotides match TRBD1. The V and J ends lost 0 bases and 5 bases, in that order; junction bases with no gene match: 5. The germline V gene encodes CDR1 SGHRS and CDR2 YFSETQ. The CDR3 totals 16 residues. The CDR3 is CASSLGTGGAIDTQYF. The DNA for the CDR3 is TGCGCCAGCAGCTTGGGGACAGGGGGCGCGATAGATACGCAGTATTTT.